Listed here are 25 T cell receptor beta chains from one sample, sequenced in a study of blood T cell repertoires in COVID-19. Assay used: immunoSEQ multiplex PCR; TCRdb lists only in-frame clones, some missing. The data contain approximately 170,000 clones, about 83% of them singletons. Sequences were obtained from peripheral blood. The receptors derive from a woman aged 80 or older with COVID-19, enrolled during active disease.

CDR3 bases: TGTGCCAGCTCACCACAACGACAGGGTACTGGAAACACCATATATTTT. It translates to CASSPQRQGTGNTIYF. The chain joins TRBV18 to TRBJ1-3, with 7 bases that match TRBD1. The germline CDR1 and CDR2 sequences are KGHSH and LQKENI. Germline trimming cut 1 base from V and 2 bases from J; bases unmatched to any gene: 5. The CDR3 is made up of 16 amino acids.

This chain connects TRBV6-1 to TRBJ1-5; no clear D. The V gene's germline CDR1 is MNHNS and CDR2 SASEGT. Trimming cost V 2 bases and J 0 bases, with 11 bases left between them. The CDR3 runs 16 residues. The CDR3 DNA reads as TGTGCCAGCAGTGAATGGGGAGCCTATAGCAATCAGCCCCAGCATTTT. This translates into CASSEWGAYSNQPQHF.

The chain combines TRBV10-3 with TRBJ2-7, with 7 bases matching TRBD1. The germline gives CDR1 ENHRY, CDR2 SYGVKD. The ends lost 11 bases at V and 0 bases at J; junction bases unmatched: 10. The CDR3 runs 14 residues. CDR3 DNA: TGTGCCGCCGCCGGCACAGGGGTCTCCTACGAGCAGTACTTC. Translation: CAAAGTGVSYEQYF.

This chain links TRBV10-3 with TRBJ2-3; TRBD2 aligns across 10 bases. Unmatched junction bases numbered 4, after V lost 4 bases and J lost 3 bases. The CDR3 covers 15 residues. Germline loops: CDR1 ENHRY, CDR2 SYGVKD. The CDR3: CAISGGLAPTDTQYF. For the CDR3, the DNA is TGTGCCATCAGTGGGGGACTAGCGCCTACAGATACGCAGTATTTT.

The chain joins TRBV28 to TRBJ1-1, with a tentative D call TRBD1 (5 bases). Germline V gives CDR1 MDHEN, CDR2 SYDVKM. Trimming pared 5 bases from V and 8 bases from J, leaving 12 bases between. The CDR3 spans 12 residues. CDR3 residues: CASSTHGAEAFF. The CDR3, as DNA: TGTGCCAGCAGTACACATGGGGCGGAAGCTTTCTTT. Full variable domain (missing parts from reference TRBV28 and TRBJ1-1): DVKVTQSSRYLVKRTGEKVFLECVQDMDHENMFWYRQDPGLGLRLIYFSYDVKMKEKGDIPEGYSVSREKKERFSLILESASTNQTSMYLCASSTHGAEAFFGQGTRLTVV.

The chain links TRBV19 to TRBJ1-5; maybe TRBD1 (5 bases). The CDR3 is made up of 15 amino acids. Trimming pared 3 bases from V and 1 base from J, leaving 10 bases between. Germline CDR1 reads LNHDA; CDR2 reads SQIVND (reference sequence). The CDR3 here is CASSMGQLSNQPQHF. CDR3 DNA: TGTGCCAGTAGTATGGGGCAGCTGAGCAATCAGCCCCAGCATTTT.

The rearrangement links TRBV7-8 to TRBJ1-3, with D unresolved. The V gene lost 2 bases and the J gene lost 3 bases, with 8 bases spanning the gap. The CDR3 is 14 amino acids. The germline gives CDR1 SGHVS, CDR2 FQNEAQ. CDR3 sequence reads: CASSLSNSGNTIYF. CDR3 DNA sequence: TGTGCCAGCAGCTTAAGTAACAGTGGAAACACCATATATTTT.

This chain connects TRBV2 to TRBJ1-2; D call uncertain. V was pared by 6 bases and J by 4 bases, with 12 bases between. Germline V gene data show CDR1 as SNHLY and CDR2 as FYNNEI. This CDR3 has 13 amino acids. The CDR3: CASSAGLGYGYTF. The CDR3 DNA reads TGTGCCAGCAGCGCAGGACTGGGCTATGGCTACACCTTC.

The chain carries TRBV2 and TRBJ1-6; TRBD1 might be the D (6 bases). With 7 bases removed from V and 4 bases from J, the gap between germline ends came to 20 bases. The CDR3 spans 17 residues. Germline V gene data show CDR1 as SNHLY and CDR2 as FYNNEI. CDR3: CASTKLGGAGYNSPLHF. CDR3 DNA sequence: TGTGCCAGCACCAAACTTGGGGGGGCAGGTTATAATTCACCCCTCCACTTT.

The V and J genes are TRBV25-1 and TRBJ1-3, with D perhaps TRBD1 (5 bases). The CDR3 consists of 14 residues. The germline V gene has CDR1 MGHDK and CDR2 SYGVNS. The ends were cut back, 7 bases at V and 3 bases at J, with 13 bases in the middle. The CDR3 DNA follows: TGTGCCAGCACCACAGGACCCTTTGGAAACACCATATATTTT. It is translated as CASTTGPFGNTIYF.

The chain combines TRBV18 with TRBJ2-7; 7 bases fit TRBD1. Trimming removed 3 bases from V and 6 bases from J; junction bases left unmatched: 2. The CDR3 has 12 amino acids. Germline V gene sequence: CDR1 KGHSH, CDR2 LQKENI. CDR3 region: CASSPTGSEQYF. The CDR3 nucleotides read TGTGCCAGCTCACCGACAGGGTCCGAGCAGTACTTC.

This clone was counted a single time. The chain links TRBV18 to TRBJ1-6; TRBD1 aligns across 11 bases. The V gene's germline CDR1 is KGHSH and CDR2 LQKENI. The CDR3 covers 13 residues. Unmatched junction bases numbered 3, after V lost 3 bases and J lost 14 bases. CDR3 amino acids: CASSPRDRGALHF. DNA for the CDR3: TGTGCCAGCTCACCCCGGGACAGGGGGGCCCTCCACTTT.

The chain has TRBV7-9 and TRBJ2-3; maybe TRBD1 (6 bases). The germline CDR1 and CDR2 sequences are SEHNR and FQNEAQ (reference sequence). V was cut by 6 bases and J by 1 base, with 14 bases left in between. The CDR3 runs to 15 residues. The CDR3 sequence is CASRSQGYGTDTQYF. The CDR3 DNA follows: TGTGCCAGCAGGTCCCAGGGGTATGGCACAGATACGCAGTATTTT.

The chain uses TRBV5-1 and TRBJ2-1; 11 nucleotides line up with TRBD1. The CDR3 runs to 16 residues. CDR1 SGHRS and CDR2 YFSETQ come from the germline V gene. Losses at the gene ends were 4 bases for V and 6 bases for J; bases not matched to a gene: 9. The DNA for the CDR3 is TGCGCCAGCAGCGTCCAGCCGGGACAGGGGGGCAATGAGCAGTTCTTC. Protein sequence: CASSVQPGQGGNEQFF.

The V gene is TRBV24-1, the J gene TRBJ2-1; 10 bases map to TRBD2. Germline CDR1 is KGHDR and CDR2 is SFDVKD. V was pared by 4 bases and J by 9 bases, with 8 bases of the junction left unmatched. This CDR3 has 15 residues. The CDR3 here is CATSDPGLAVGEQFF. CDR3 bases: TGTGCCACCAGTGACCCCGGACTAGCGGTGGGTGAGCAGTTCTTC.

The chain carries TRBV5-8 and TRBJ1-2, with a weak D call TRBD1 (6 bases). The germline CDR1 and CDR2 sequences are SGHTS and YDEGEE. Trimming cost V 5 bases and J 4 bases, with 12 bases left between them. This CDR3 is built from 13 residues. The CDR3 region is CASSQGRGYGYTF. CDR3 coding DNA: TGTGCCAGCAGTCAGGGCAGGGGCTATGGCTACACCTTC.

The chain couples TRBV24-1 to TRBJ2-1; 9 bases fit TRBD2. The length of the CDR3 is 18 residues. V gave up 5 bases and J gave up 2 bases; unmatched junction bases: 12. Germline CDR1 reads KGHDR; CDR2 reads SFDVKD. CDR3: CATSGRLAGARTYNEQFF. CDR3 sequence (DNA): TGTGCCACCAGTGGCCGGTTAGCGGGAGCCCGCACCTACAATGAGCAGTTCTTC.

This chain joins TRBV7-9 and TRBJ2-7; D ambiguous. This CDR3 has 12 amino acids. Germline V gene data show CDR1 as SEHNR and CDR2 as FQNEAQ (reference sequence). Between the trimmed V and J ends, which lost 4 bases and 12 bases, there was a span of 16 bases. CDR3 DNA sequence: TGTGCCAGCAGCTACGGTACCGCACCCCCGTACTTC. This gives the protein CASSYGTAPPYF.

The chain employs TRBV2 and TRBJ1-5; 9 bases are shared with TRBD1. This CDR3 has 13 amino acids. Losses at the gene ends were 8 bases for V and 4 bases for J; bases not matched to a gene: 3. The V gene's germline CDR1 is SNHLY and CDR2 FYNNEI. CDR3 residues: CASGQGPNQPQHF. CDR3 DNA sequence: TGTGCCAGCGGACAGGGGCCAAATCAGCCCCAGCATTTT.

J is TRBJ2-3 and V is TRBV27; a weak D match, TRBD2 (5 bases). V gave up 6 bases and J gave up 7 bases, with 14 bases separating them. Germline CDR1 and CDR2: MNHEY and SMNVEV (reference sequence). This CDR3 has 13 residues. CDR3 in amino acids: CASSQTSSYTQYF. Here the CDR3 DNA reads TGTGCCAGCAGCCAAACTAGTTCATATACGCAGTATTTT.

This clone has just a few counts. The same CDR3 also results from other DNA sequences found in this sample. The CDR3 sequence: CASSRDSSGANVLTF. CDR3 DNA sequence: TGTGCCAGCAGTAGAGACAGCTCTGGGGCCAACGTCCTGACTTTC. The genes are TRBV3-1 (or the pseudogene TRBV3-2) and TRBJ2-6; D perhaps matches TRBD1 (5 bases). Germline V gene sequence: CDR1 LGHDT, CDR2 YNNKEL (reference sequence). The CDR3 length is 15 residues. Trimming cost V 6 bases and J 0 bases, with 9 bases left between them.

V and J are TRBV27 and TRBJ2-6, with D possibly being TRBD1 (6 bases). This CDR3 spans 15 amino acids. Looked up from germline, CDR1 is MNHEY and CDR2 is SMNVEV (reference sequence). With 4 bases removed from V and 1 base from J, the gap between germline ends came to 8 bases. CDR3 residues: CASSSQGSGANVLTF. Written as DNA, the CDR3 is TGTGCCAGCAGTTCCCAGGGGTCTGGGGCCAACGTCCTGACTTTC. Variable domain in full (rest from reference TRBV27 and TRBJ2-6): EAQVTQNPRYLITVTGKKLTVTCSQNMNHEYMSWYRQDPGLGLRQIYYSMNVEVTDKGDVPEGYKVSRKEKRNFPLILESPSPNQTSLYFCASSSQGSGANVLTFGAGSRLTVL.

The V and J genes are TRBV6-6 and TRBJ2-3; maybe TRBD2 (5 bases). The ends were cut back, 4 bases at V and 0 bases at J, with 8 bases in the middle. In germline, CDR1 is MNHNY, CDR2 SVGAGI (reference sequence). This CDR3 region has 14 residues. CDR3 region: CASSSPGSTDTQYF. The CDR3 bases are TGTGCCAGCAGTTCTCCGGGGAGCACAGATACGCAGTATTTT.

This chain joins TRBV3-1 (or the pseudogene TRBV3-2) and TRBJ1-2; 7 bases line up with TRBD1. From germline, CDR1 is LGHDT and CDR2 YNNKEL (reference sequence). This CDR3 region has 16 residues. The trim removed 1 base at V and 4 bases at J, leaving 9 bases unmatched. This CDR3 reads CASSQGQGVRSYGYTF. For the CDR3, the DNA is TGTGCCAGCAGCCAAGGACAGGGCGTAAGGAGCTATGGCTACACCTTC.

The V call is TRBV24-1, the J call TRBJ2-3, with TRBD2 as a possible D gene (6 bases). V was pared by 4 bases and J by 0 bases, with 16 bases between. The CDR3 has 17 residues. Germline V CDR1 and CDR2: KGHDR, SFDVKD. This chain's CDR3 is CATSDHPPGTSTDTQYF. CDR3 DNA sequence: TGTGCCACCAGTGACCACCCCCCCGGGACTAGCACAGATACGCAGTATTTT.